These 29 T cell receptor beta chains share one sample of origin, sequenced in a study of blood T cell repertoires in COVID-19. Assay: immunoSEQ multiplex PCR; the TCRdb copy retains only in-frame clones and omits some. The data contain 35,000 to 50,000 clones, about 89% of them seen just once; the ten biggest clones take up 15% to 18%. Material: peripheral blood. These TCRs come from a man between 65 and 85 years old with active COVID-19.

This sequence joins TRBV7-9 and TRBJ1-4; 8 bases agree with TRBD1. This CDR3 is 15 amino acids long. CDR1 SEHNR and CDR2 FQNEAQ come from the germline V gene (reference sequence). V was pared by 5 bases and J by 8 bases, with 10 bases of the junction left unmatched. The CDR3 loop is CASSPNTGGREKLFF. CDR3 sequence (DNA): TGTGCCAGCAGCCCAAACACAGGGGGTCGGGAAAAACTGTTTTTT.

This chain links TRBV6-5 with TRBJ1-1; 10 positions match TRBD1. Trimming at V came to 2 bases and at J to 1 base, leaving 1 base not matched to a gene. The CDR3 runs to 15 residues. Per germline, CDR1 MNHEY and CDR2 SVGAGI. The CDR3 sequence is CASSYGDRGNTEAFF. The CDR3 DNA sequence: TGTGCCAGCAGTTACGGGGACAGGGGGAACACTGAAGCTTTCTTT.

CDR3 in amino acids: CAISESPGQPQHF. The CDR3 bases are TGTGCCATCAGTGAGTCCCCGGGACAGCCCCAGCATTTT. The chain uses TRBV10-3 and TRBJ1-5, with D hard to call. Trimming cost V 0 bases and J 7 bases, with 7 bases left between them. Germline V lookup: CDR1 ENHRY, CDR2 SYGVKD. The CDR3 spans 13 residues.

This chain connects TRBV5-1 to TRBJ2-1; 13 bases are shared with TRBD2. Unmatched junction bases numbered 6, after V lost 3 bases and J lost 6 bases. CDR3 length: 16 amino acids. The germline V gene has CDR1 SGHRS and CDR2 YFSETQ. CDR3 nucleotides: TGCGCCAGCAGCTGGACTAGCGGGGGCCTCGTCAATGAGCAGTTCTTC. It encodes CASSWTSGGLVNEQFF.

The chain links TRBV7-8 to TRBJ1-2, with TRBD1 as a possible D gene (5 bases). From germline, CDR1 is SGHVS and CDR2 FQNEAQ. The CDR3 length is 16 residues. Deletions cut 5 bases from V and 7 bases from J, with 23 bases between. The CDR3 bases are TGTGCCAGCAGCCCGGGTTATGCGGGGACTAAGGCTGGCTACACCTTC. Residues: CASSPGYAGTKAGYTF.

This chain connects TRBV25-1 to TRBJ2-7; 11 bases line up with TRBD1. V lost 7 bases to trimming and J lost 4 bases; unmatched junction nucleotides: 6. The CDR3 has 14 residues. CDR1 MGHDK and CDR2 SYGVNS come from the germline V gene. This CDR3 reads CASTPGQGGYEQYF. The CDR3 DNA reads TGTGCCAGCACCCCGGGACAGGGGGGATACGAGCAGTACTTC.

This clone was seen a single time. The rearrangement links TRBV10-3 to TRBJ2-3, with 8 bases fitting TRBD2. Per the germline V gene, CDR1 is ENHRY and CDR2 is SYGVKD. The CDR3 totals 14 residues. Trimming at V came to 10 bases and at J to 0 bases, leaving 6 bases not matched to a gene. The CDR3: CATHSGASTDTQYF. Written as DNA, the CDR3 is TGTGCCACTCATAGCGGGGCTAGCACAGATACGCAGTATTTT.

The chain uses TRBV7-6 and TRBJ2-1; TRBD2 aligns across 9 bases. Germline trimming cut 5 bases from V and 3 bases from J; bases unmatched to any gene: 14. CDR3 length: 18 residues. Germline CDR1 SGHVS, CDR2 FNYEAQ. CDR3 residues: CASSPSGGPALDYNEQFF. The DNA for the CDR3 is TGTGCCAGCAGCCCAAGCGGGGGGCCCGCCCTAGACTACAATGAGCAGTTCTTC.

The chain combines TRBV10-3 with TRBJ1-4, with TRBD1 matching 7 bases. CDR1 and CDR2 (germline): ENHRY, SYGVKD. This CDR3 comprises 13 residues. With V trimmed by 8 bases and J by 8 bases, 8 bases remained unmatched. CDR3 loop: CAISDRNDEKLFF. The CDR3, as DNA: TGTGCCATCTCGGACAGGAACGACGAAAAACTGTTTTTT.

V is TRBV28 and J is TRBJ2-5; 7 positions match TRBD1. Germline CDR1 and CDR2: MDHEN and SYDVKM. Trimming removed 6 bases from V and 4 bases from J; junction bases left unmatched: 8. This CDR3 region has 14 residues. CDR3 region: CASSPGQAGETQYF. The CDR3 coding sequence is TGTGCCAGCAGCCCAGGACAGGCGGGAGAGACCCAGTACTTC.

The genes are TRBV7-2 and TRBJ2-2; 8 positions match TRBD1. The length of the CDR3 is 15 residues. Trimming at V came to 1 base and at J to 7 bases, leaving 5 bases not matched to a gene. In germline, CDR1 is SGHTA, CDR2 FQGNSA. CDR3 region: CASSLETGVIGELFF. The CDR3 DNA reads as TGTGCCAGCAGCTTAGAGACAGGGGTTATCGGGGAGCTGTTTTTT.

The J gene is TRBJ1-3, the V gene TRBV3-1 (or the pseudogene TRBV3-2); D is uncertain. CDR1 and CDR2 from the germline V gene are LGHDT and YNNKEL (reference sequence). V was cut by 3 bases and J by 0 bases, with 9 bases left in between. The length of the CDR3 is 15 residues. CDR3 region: CASSQVGSSGNTIYF. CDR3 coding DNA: TGTGCCAGCAGCCAGGTGGGGAGCTCTGGAAACACCATATATTTT.

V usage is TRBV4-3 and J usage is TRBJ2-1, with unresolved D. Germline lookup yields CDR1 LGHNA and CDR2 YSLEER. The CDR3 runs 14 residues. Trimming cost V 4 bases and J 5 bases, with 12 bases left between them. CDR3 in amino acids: CASSLSLGDNEQFF. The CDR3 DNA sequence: TGCGCCAGCAGCCTTTCCTTAGGAGACAATGAGCAGTTCTTC.

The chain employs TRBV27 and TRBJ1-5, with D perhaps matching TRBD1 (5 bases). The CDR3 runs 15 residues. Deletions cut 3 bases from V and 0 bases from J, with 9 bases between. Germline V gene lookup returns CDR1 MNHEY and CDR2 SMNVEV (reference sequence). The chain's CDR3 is CASSFRENSNQPQHF. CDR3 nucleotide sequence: TGTGCCAGCAGTTTCAGGGAAAATAGCAATCAGCCCCAGCATTTT.

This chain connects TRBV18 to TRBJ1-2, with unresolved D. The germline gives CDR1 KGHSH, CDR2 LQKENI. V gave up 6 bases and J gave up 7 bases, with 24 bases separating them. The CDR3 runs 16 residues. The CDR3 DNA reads TGTGCCAGCTCCCAAACAGAGGGTAGCGGTCCCAGTGGCTACACCTTC. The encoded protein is CASSQTEGSGPSGYTF. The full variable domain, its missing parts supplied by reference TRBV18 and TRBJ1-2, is NAGVMQNPRHLVRRRGQEARLRCSPMKGHSHVYWYRQLPEEGLKFMVYLQKENIIDESGMPKERFSAEFPKEGPSILRIQQVVRGDSAAYFCASSQTEGSGPSGYTFGSGTRLTVV.

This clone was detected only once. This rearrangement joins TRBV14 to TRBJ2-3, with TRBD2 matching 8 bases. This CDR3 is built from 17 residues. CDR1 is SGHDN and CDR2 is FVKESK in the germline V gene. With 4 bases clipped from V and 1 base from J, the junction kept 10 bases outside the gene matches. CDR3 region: CASSLLRGGPGTDTQYF. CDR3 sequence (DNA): TGTGCCAGCAGCCTCCTCCGGGGGGGGCCAGGCACAGATACGCAGTATTTT. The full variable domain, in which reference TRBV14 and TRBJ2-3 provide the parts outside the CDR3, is EAGVTQFPSHSVIEKGQTVTLRCDPISGHDNLYWYRRVMGKEIKFLLHFVKESKQDESGMPNNRFLAERTGGTYSTLKVQPAELEDSGVYFCASSLLRGGPGTDTQYFGPGTRLTVL.

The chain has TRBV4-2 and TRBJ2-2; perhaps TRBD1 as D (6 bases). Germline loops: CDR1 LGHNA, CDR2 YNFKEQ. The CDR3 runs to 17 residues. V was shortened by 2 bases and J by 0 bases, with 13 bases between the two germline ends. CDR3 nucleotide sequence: TGTGCCAGCAGCCAACATATGGACAGTACGAACACCGGGGAGCTGTTTTTT. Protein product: CASSQHMDSTNTGELFF.

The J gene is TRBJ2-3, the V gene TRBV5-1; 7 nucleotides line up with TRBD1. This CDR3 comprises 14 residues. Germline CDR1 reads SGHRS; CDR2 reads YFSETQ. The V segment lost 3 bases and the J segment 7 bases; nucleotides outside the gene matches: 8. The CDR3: CASSWEDRANTQYF. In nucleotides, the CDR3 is TGCGCCAGCAGCTGGGAAGACAGGGCGAATACGCAGTATTTT.

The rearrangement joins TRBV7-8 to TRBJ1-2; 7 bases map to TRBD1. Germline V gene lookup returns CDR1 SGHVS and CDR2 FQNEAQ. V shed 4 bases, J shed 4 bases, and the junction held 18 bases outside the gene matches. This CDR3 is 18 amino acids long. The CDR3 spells CASSWATGRIRDSYGYTF. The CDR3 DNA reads TGTGCCAGCAGCTGGGCGACAGGGAGGATTCGGGATAGCTATGGCTACACCTTC.

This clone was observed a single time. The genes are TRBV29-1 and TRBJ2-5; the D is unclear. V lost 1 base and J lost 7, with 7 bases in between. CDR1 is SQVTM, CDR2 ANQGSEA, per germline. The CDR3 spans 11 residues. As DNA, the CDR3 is TGCAGCGTTGAAGGCTCGGGGACCCAGTACTTC. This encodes CSVEGSGTQYF.

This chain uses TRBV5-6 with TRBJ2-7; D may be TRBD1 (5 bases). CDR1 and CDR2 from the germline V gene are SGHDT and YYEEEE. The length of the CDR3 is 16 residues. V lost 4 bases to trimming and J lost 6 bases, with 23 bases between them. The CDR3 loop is CASSQGWGKGPFEQYF. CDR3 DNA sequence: TGTGCCAGCAGCCAGGGCTGGGGCAAAGGACCCTTCGAGCAGTACTTC.

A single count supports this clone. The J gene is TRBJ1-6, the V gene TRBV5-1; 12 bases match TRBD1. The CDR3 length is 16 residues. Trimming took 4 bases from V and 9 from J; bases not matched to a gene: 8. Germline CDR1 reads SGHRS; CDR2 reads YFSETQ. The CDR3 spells CASSLGTGGDSSPLHF. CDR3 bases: TGCGCCAGCAGCCTGGGGACAGGGGGCGACTCTTCACCCCTCCACTTT.

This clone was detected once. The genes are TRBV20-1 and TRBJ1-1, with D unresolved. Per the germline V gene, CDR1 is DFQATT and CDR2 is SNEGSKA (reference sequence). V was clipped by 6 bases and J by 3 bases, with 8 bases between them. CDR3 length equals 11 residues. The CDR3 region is CSAEGDTEAFF. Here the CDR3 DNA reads TGCAGTGCCGAGGGAGACACTGAAGCTTTCTTT.

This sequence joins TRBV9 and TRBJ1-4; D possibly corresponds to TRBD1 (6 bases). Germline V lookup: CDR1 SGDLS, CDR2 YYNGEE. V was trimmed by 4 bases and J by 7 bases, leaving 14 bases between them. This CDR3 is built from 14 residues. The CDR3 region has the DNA TGTGCCAGCAGCACCCGGGGGGGCGGTGAAAAACTGTTTTTT. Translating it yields CASSTRGGGEKLFF.

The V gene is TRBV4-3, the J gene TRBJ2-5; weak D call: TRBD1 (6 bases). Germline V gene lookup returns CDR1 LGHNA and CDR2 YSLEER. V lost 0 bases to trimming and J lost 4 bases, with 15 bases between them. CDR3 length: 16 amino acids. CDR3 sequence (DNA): TGCGCCAGCAGCCAAGAATTACGGGTAGGGGGAGAGACCCAGTACTTC. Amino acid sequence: CASSQELRVGGETQYF.

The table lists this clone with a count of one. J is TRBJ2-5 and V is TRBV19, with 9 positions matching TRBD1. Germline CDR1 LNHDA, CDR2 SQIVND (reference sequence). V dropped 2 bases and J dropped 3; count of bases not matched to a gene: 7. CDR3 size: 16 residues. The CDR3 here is CASSIIAGQGKETQYF. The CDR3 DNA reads TGTGCCAGTAGTATAATCGCCGGACAGGGGAAAGAGACCCAGTACTTC.

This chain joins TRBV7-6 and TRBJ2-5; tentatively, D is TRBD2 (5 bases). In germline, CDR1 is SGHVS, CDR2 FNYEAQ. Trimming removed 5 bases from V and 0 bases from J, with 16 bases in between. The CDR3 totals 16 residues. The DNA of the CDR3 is TGTGCCAGCAGCCCCGGGGTAGCGAGCTACCAAGAGACCCAGTACTTC. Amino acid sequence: CASSPGVASYQETQYF.

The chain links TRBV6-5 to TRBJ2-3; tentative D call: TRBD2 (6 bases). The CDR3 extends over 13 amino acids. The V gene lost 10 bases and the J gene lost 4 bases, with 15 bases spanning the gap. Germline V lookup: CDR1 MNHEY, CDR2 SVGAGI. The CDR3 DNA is TGTGCCACGAGGGCATCGGGGGCAGATACGCAGTATTTT. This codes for CATRASGADTQYF.

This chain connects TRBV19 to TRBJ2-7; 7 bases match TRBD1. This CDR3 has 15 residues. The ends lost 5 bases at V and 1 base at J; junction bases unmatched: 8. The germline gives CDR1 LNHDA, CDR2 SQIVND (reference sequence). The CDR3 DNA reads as TGTGCCAGTAGTCCACGGGACAGCTGGTCCTACGAGCAGTACTTC. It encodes CASSPRDSWSYEQYF. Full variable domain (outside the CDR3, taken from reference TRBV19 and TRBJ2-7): DGGITQSPKYLFRKEGQNVTLSCEQNLNHDAMYWYRQDPGQGLRLIYYSQIVNDFQKGDIAEGYSVSREKKESFPLTVTSAQKNPTAFYLCASSPRDSWSYEQYFGPGTRLTVT.